One and the same sample provided the 22 T cell receptor beta chains below, sequenced in a study of read filtering for tumor transcriptome and immune sequencing. Molecular barcoded adaptors covering alpha/delta and beta/gamma chains were used on 400 to 450 ng RNA. TCRdb re-called the reads with MiXCR, one entry per CDR3 protein. The sample includes about 39,000 distinct CDR3 sequences, roughly an eighth of them seen just once. The sample consisted of a population of CD138-negative cells sorted from bone marrow. These receptors all come from a donor at least 40 years old with multiple myeloma.

As regards this clonotype: A far larger clone is a single base away, which makes a read error likely. This chain connects TRBV7-9 to TRBJ2-1, with TRBD2 identical over 9 bases. Germline-derived CDR1 and CDR2 are SEHNR and FQNEAQ (reference sequence). CDR3 length: 15 amino acids. CDR3 coding DNA: TGTGCCAGCAGCAAGAGACTAGCGGAGCACAATGAGCAGCTCTTC. Amino acid sequence: CASSKRLAEHNEQLF.

By sample fraction, this clonotype is medium-sized. The gene calls are TRBV6-6 and TRBJ2-1; 9 bases match TRBD1. The CDR3 has 16 residues. CDR1 is MNHNY and CDR2 is SVGAGI in the germline V gene (reference sequence). Trimming at V came to 4 bases and at J to 6 bases, leaving 10 bases not matched to a gene. In DNA, the CDR3 is TGTGCCAGCAGTTCCGCTTGGGACAGGGCTCGCAATGAGCAGTTCTTC. Translated, it gives CASSSAWDRARNEQFF.

This clonotype was recorded many times. V is TRBV20-1 and J is TRBJ1-5, with unresolved D. Deletions cut 1 base from V and 0 bases from J, with 13 bases between. Germline CDR1 is DFQATT and CDR2 is SNEGSKA (reference sequence). The CDR3 has 16 amino acids. CDR3 bases: TGCAGTGCTAGAGTTCCCCGCGGATCTAGCAATCAGCCCCAGCATTTT. It specifies CSARVPRGSSNQPQHF.

This sequence joins TRBV20-1 and TRBJ1-5; 9 nucleotides agree with TRBD1. The V gene end was trimmed by 6 bases and the J gene end by 5 bases; junction bases not matched to a gene: 5. Germline values: CDR1 DFQATT, CDR2 SNEGSKA (reference sequence). The CDR3 totals 13 residues. The CDR3 region has the DNA TGCAGTGCAACAGGGGGCAGGCATCAGCCCCAGCATTTT. Translating it yields CSATGGRHQPQHF.

This clonotype has a count of ten or more. The chain employs TRBV7-6 and TRBJ2-3; TRBD2 matches 9 bases. Germline V CDR1 and CDR2: SGHVS, FNYEAQ. V shed 2 bases and J 5 bases; nucleotides not matched to a gene: 8. The CDR3 totals 16 residues. CDR3 bases: TGTGCCAGCAGCTTAATGGTAGCGGGAGAGGGAGATACGCAGTATTTT. It specifies CASSLMVAGEGDTQYF.

This clonotype showed up many times. The rearrangement uses TRBV27 and TRBJ1-3; 8 bases are shared with TRBD1. There are 14 residues in the CDR3. V was pared by 4 bases and J by 4 bases, with 3 bases of the junction left unmatched. CDR1 MNHEY and CDR2 SMNVEV come from the germline V gene (reference sequence). CDR3 sequence reads: CASSSDRVGNTIYF. As DNA, the CDR3 is TGTGCCAGCAGTTCGGACAGGGTCGGAAACACCATATATTTT.

This clonotype appeared many times. This chain connects TRBV4-2 to TRBJ2-7, with TRBD2 matching over 12 bases. The V gene end was trimmed by 6 bases and the J gene end by 6 bases; junction bases not matched to a gene: 6. Germline CDR1 LGHNA, CDR2 YNFKEQ. The CDR3 runs to 14 residues. The CDR3 sequence: CASRSTSGRFEQYF. In DNA, the CDR3 is TGTGCCAGCAGGTCTACTAGCGGGAGGTTCGAGCAGTACTTC.

This clonotype showed up just a few times. This sequence may be a read error, since a much larger clone differs from it by one base. The chain links TRBV12-3 or TRBV12-4 to TRBJ2-7, with a possible D match to TRBD1 (6 bases). The CDR3 is 13 residues long. V lost 6 bases and J lost 3, with 12 bases in between. CDR3 region: CASRRTVYYEQYF. The CDR3 nucleotides read TGTGCCAGCAGGAGGACAGTCTACTACGAGCAGTACTTC.

This clonotype showed up many times. The chain recombines TRBV28 with TRBJ1-2; no reliable D call. V was clipped by 7 bases and J by 3 bases, with 21 bases between them. Germline V gene sequence: CDR1 MDHEN, CDR2 SYDVKM. The CDR3 covers 16 residues. The CDR3: CASMRLDGTTYYGYTF. The CDR3 DNA reads as TGTGCCAGCATGCGGCTGGACGGCACCACCTACTATGGCTACACCTTC.

This clonotype was found many times. V gene TRBV29-1 combines with J gene TRBJ2-3; the match to TRBD2 covers 14 bases. The ends lost 6 bases at V and 5 bases at J; junction bases unmatched: 7. From germline, CDR1 is SQVTM and CDR2 ANQGSEA. This CDR3 has 15 amino acids. CDR3 DNA: TGCAGCGTGAGGACTAGCGGGGGGCCGGGAGATACGCAGTATTTT. As protein: CSVRTSGGPGDTQYF.

The chain has TRBV20-1 and TRBJ1-2; a possible D gene is TRBD1 (6 bases). Germline V lookup: CDR1 DFQATT, CDR2 SNEGSKA (reference sequence). This CDR3 contains 12 residues. Trimming took off 3 bases at V and 5 bases at J, with 10 bases between the two ends. The CDR3 nucleotides are TGCAGTGCTAGTTGGAGGGGGTATGGCTACACCTTC. Encoded protein: CSASWRGYGYTF.

On this clonotype: This may come from a read error, since a much larger clone is one base off. The chain carries TRBV6-5 and TRBJ2-1; D unclear. The CDR3 has 11 residues. Per the germline V gene, CDR1 is MNHEY and CDR2 is SVGAGI. CDR3 coding DNA: TGTTCCAGTACGATGGGTAATGAGCAGTTCTTC. Translating gives CSSTMGNEQFF.

This clonotype was counted a few times. This sequence may be a read error, since a much larger clone differs from it by one base. J is TRBJ1-1 and V is TRBV24-1; no firm D call. This CDR3 is built from 14 residues. Germline V gives CDR1 KGHDR, CDR2 SFDVKD. CDR3 nucleotide sequence: TGTGCCACCAGTGATCATAATACAGCGGGTGAAACTTTCTTT. Translated: CATSDHNTAGETFF.

This clonotype was recorded once. A much larger clone is a single base away; this may be a read error. V usage is TRBV6-1 and J usage is TRBJ2-3; unclear D gene. Trimming took off 1 base at V and 2 bases at J, with 10 bases between the two ends. The CDR3 loop spans 15 amino acids. Per germline, CDR1 MNHNS and CDR2 SASEGT. In DNA, the CDR3 is TGTGCCAGCAGTGAAGTTGGGGTGATCACAGATACGCAGTATTTT. It translates to CASSEVGVITDTQYF.

This clonotype was detected many times. This chain joins TRBV12-3 or TRBV12-4 and TRBJ1-2; 7 bases line up with TRBD1. J lost 4 bases, V lost 1 base, and 6 bases had no gene match. The CDR3 covers 15 residues. In DNA form, the CDR3 reads TGTGCCAGCAGTTTAGGGCAGGGGGGCAGCTATGGCTACACCTTC. Protein sequence: CASSLGQGGSYGYTF.

The chain has TRBV5-1 and TRBJ2-3; D is unclear. Trimming pared 7 bases from V and 3 bases from J, leaving 21 bases between. Germline-derived CDR1 and CDR2 are SGHRS and YFSETQ. The CDR3 covers 16 residues. The CDR3 is CASGHLRGGRTDTQYF. The CDR3 bases are TGCGCCAGCGGCCACCTTCGTGGCGGTCGGACAGATACGCAGTATTTT.

This clonotype has at least ten counts. A much larger clone is a single base away; this may be a read error. The chain is built from TRBV29-1 and TRBJ2-1; 10 bases fit TRBD2. The V gene's germline CDR1 is SQVTM and CDR2 ANQGSEA. CDR3 size: 15 residues. CDR3 sequence (DNA): TGCAGCGGTGGCAGGACTAGCGGTCCCTACAATGGGCAGTTCTTC. This gives the protein CSGGRTSGPYNGQFF.

This clonotype was recorded at least ten times. The chain links TRBV4-1 to TRBJ1-1; D unresolved. The CDR3 has 14 residues. V was shortened by 6 bases and J by 1 base, with 12 bases between the two germline ends. Germline CDR1 MGHRA, CDR2 YSYEKL. The CDR3, as DNA: TGCGCCAGCAGGCGCACCCAAAGGAACACTGAAGCTTTCTTT. Translation gives CASRRTQRNTEAFF.

This clonotype was recorded many times. The rearrangement links TRBV11-3 to TRBJ2-3; 7 positions agree with TRBD1. The junction had 5 bases not matched to a gene; V was cut back by 2 bases and J by 3 bases. From germline, CDR1 is SGHNT and CDR2 YENEEA. The CDR3 sequence is 15 residues long. In DNA, the CDR3 is TGTGCCAGCAGCTTACCCGGGACAGCTACAGATACGCAGTATTTT. It is translated as CASSLPGTATDTQYF.

The table lists this clonotype with many counts. J is TRBJ1-5 and V is TRBV5-4; D is uncertain. Germline assignment: CDR1 SGHNT and CDR2 YYREEE (reference sequence). V was trimmed by 2 bases and J by 6 bases, leaving 6 bases between them. CDR3 length equals 12 residues. CDR3 DNA: TGTGCCAGCAGCTTAATTGGTCAGCCCCAGCATTTT. This codes for CASSLIGQPQHF.

This clonotype is medium-sized (0.01 to 0.1%). This chain uses TRBV6-2 or TRBV6-3 with TRBJ2-1; 10 positions match TRBD1. Losses at the gene ends were 1 base for V and 8 bases for J; bases not matched to a gene: 2. From germline, CDR1 is MNHEY and CDR2 SVGEGT. This CDR3 is built from 14 residues. This CDR3 is CASSYWGTGDEQFF. Written as DNA, the CDR3 is TGTGCCAGCAGTTACTGGGGGACAGGGGATGAGCAGTTCTTC.

This clonotype was detected a few times. This sequence may be a read error, since a much larger clone differs from it by one base. Lacking the conserved final phenylalanine or tryptophan, this CDR3 likely reflects a read error. The V and J genes are TRBV5-5 and TRBJ2-3; TRBD2 matches 7 bases. With V trimmed by 0 bases and J by 0 bases, 4 bases remained unmatched. The CDR3 is 16 residues long. Germline values: CDR1 SGHKS, CDR2 YYEKEE (reference sequence). In DNA, the CDR3 is TGTGCCAGCAGCTTGGTACTAGCGCAGAGCACAGATACGCAGTATTTA. It codes for CASSLVLAQSTDTQYL.